Listed below are T cell receptor beta chains from one sample, sequenced in a study of shared clonotypes between healthy human individuals. Sequencing used immunoSEQ multiplex PCR; TCRdb keeps in-frame clones, though not all of them. Of 750,000 to 1,000,000 clones listed, 85% to 95% are singletons. Input material: naive CD8+ T cells sorted from blood. These receptors all come from a man in his thirties or forties in good health. Each CDR3 is given with its conserved first and last residue. Fields, in order: D gene, J gene, V gene, clone size, CDR3 DNA, CDR3 protein. D genes are given only for firm matches. Size values are once, few and many counts, or a class for expanded clones, and some rows have none.

D: NA
J: TRBJ2-7
V: TRBV19
size: NA
DNA: TGTGCCAGTAGTATCTCCCTGGGTTACGAGCAGTACTTC
CDR3: CASSISLGYEQYF

D: NA
J: TRBJ1-2
V: TRBV28
size: NA
DNA: TGTGCCAGCAGCATAAGAGGGGGATATGGCTACACCTTC
CDR3: CASSIRGGYGYTF

D: NA
J: TRBJ1-4
V: TRBV28
size: once
DNA: TGTGCCAGCAGTTTTCCAGGAGGCAATGAAAAACTGTTTTTT
CDR3: CASSFPGGNEKLFF

D: NA
J: TRBJ2-5
V: TRBV27
size: NA
DNA: TGTGCCAGCAGTCCCATAGCATTCCAAGAGACCCAGTACTTC
CDR3: CASSPIAFQETQYF

D: TRBD1
J: TRBJ1-5
V: TRBV19
size: NA
DNA: TGTGCCAGTAATGCAGGACAGGGGTATAGCAATCAGCCCCAGCATTTT
CDR3: CASNAGQGYSNQPQHF

D: NA
J: TRBJ2-7
V: TRBV14
size: NA
DNA: TGTGCCAGCAGCCAAACCGGGCCCTCCTACGAGCAGTACTTC
CDR3: CASSQTGPSYEQYF

D: NA
J: TRBJ2-6
V: TRBV10-1
size: NA
DNA: TGCGCCAGCTATATCGGGAGTGGATTATCTGGGGCCAACGTCCTGACTTTC
CDR3: CASYIGSGLSGANVLTF

D: TRBD2
J: TRBJ2-1
V: TRBV5-1
size: NA
DNA: TGCGCCAGCAGCTTGGCCTGGGCTAGCGGGAGTTTGAATGAGCAGTTCTTC
CDR3: CASSLAWASGSLNEQFF

D: NA
J: TRBJ1-4
V: TRBV6-4
size: NA
DNA: TGTGCCAGCAGCCCCGGGAGGGAGGTGGATGAAAAACTGTTTTTT
CDR3: CASSPGREVDEKLFF

D: NA
J: TRBJ2-1
V: TRBV19
size: NA
DNA: TGTGCCAGTAGTATCACGGGATACAATGAGCAGTTCTTC
CDR3: CASSITGYNEQFF

D: NA
J: TRBJ2-5
V: TRBV6-1
size: NA
DNA: TGTGCCAGCAGTCCCGGACTCCTTGGGGAGACCCAGTACTTC
CDR3: CASSPGLLGETQYF